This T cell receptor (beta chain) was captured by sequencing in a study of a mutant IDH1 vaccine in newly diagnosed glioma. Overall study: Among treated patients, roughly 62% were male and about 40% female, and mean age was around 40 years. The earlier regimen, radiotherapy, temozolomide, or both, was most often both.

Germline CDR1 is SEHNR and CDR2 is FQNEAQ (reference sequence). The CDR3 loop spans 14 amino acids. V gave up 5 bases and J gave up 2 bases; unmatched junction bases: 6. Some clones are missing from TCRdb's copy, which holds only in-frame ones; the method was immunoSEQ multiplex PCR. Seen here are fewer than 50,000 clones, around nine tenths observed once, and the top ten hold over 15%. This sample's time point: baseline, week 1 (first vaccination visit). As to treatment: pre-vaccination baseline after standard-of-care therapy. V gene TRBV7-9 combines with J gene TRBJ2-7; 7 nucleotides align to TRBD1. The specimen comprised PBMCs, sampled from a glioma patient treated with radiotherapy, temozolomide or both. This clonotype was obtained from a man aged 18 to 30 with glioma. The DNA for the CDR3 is TGTGCCAGCAGCCCGACAGGGCTCCCCTACGAGCAGTACTTC. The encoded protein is CASSPTGLPYEQYF.